This T cell receptor (beta chain) emerged from a study of CD8 T cells in Susac syndrome. Findings and caveats of the study: As the study acknowledged, the number of individuals in its TCR sequencing and HLA analysis was relatively small.

As regards this clonotype: Its antigen remains unknown.

The CDR3 is 19 amino acids. V gave up 6 bases and J gave up 5 bases, with 28 bases separating them. The germline gives CDR1 LGHNA, CDR2 YSLEER. Reverse transcription of about 0.45 to 1 ug RNA was carried out with random hexamers. Amplification of TCR beta CDR3 was carried out by immunoSEQ multiplex PCR, which covered 54 Vbeta and 13 Jbeta segments. Each CDR3 protein gets one entry after TCRdb re-called the immunoSEQ multiplex PCR reads with MiXCR. The repertoire has around 160,000 distinct CDR3 sequences, around 94% of them found once; the top ten carry roughly 0.1%. The study sequenced TCR beta in blood CD8+ and CD4+ T cells. Treatment-naive patients with stable or active relapsing-remitting disease served as multiple sclerosis controls.

This chain links TRBV4-3 with TRBJ2-2; the D gene is possibly TRBD2 (7 bases). This TCR derives from a human donor with multiple sclerosis. The sample comprised CD4+ T cells from PBMCs. CDR3 DNA sequence: TGCGCCAGCAGTCACCCTAGGGGGGGCGGAAAAGGTTTAACCGGGGAGCTGTTTTTT. Residues: CASSHPRGGGKGLTGELFF.